One and the same sample provided the 32 T cell receptor beta chains below, sequenced in a study of T-cell reconstitution after alpha-beta-depleted transplantation in children (dated by TCRdb to about 2016). The sample's treatment or condition label, in plain terms: allogeneic hematopoietic cell transplantation with graft depleted of TCRalphabeta T cells and CD19 B cells. Libraries were built with PCR. Sequencing used an Illumina HiSeq 2500. TCR library preparation used molecular barcoding, with unique molecular identifiers applied to normalize quantification of the TCRbeta repertoire. In-frame beta chains were kept once TCRdb had trimmed the public reads at Q25 with fastp and called clones with MiXCR. Each entry merges the rows of one CDR3 protein and shows their most common DNA and genes. The sample includes about 460,000 distinct CDR3 sequences, with roughly an eighth observed a single time. Together, the top ten hold around 15% of the sample.

The sequencing used PBMCs, mostly from graft donor cells, collected 180 days after TCRalphabeta/CD19-depleted stem cell transplant. The receptors originated from a female patient between 2 and 15 years old who had a stem cell transplant for aplastic anemia, so the T cells may come from the graft donor.

A few counts support this clonotype. This sequence joins TRBV25-1 and TRBJ1-1, with 9 bases aligning to TRBD1. V lost 7 bases, J lost 6 bases, and 9 bases stayed unmatched. Germline V gene lookup returns CDR1 MGHDK and CDR2 SYGVNS. The CDR3 is 14 residues long. In DNA form, the CDR3 reads TGTGCCAGCACCGGGACAGGGCAAAGAGCTGAAGCTTTCTTT. This gives the protein CASTGTGQRAEAFF.

A few counts support this clonotype. V usage is TRBV7-9 and J usage is TRBJ2-3, with D possibly matching TRBD1 (5 bases). The germline V gene has CDR1 SEHNR and CDR2 FQNEAQ (reference sequence). The CDR3 has 14 amino acids. The V gene lost 3 bases and the J gene lost 2 bases, with 9 bases spanning the gap. This CDR3 is CASSFLQDTDTQYF. DNA for the CDR3: TGTGCCAGCAGCTTCCTACAGGACACAGATACGCAGTATTTT.

This clonotype was counted a few times. V usage is TRBV28 and J usage is TRBJ1-5; tentative D call: TRBD1 (6 bases). V was shortened by 6 bases and J by 0 bases, with 18 bases between the two germline ends. Germline V lookup: CDR1 MDHEN, CDR2 SYDVKM. The CDR3 runs to 17 residues. CDR3 protein: CASSPYPTGYSNQPQHF. In nucleotides, the CDR3 is TGTGCCAGCAGCCCATACCCGACAGGATATAGCAATCAGCCCCAGCATTTT.

This chain connects TRBV12-3 or TRBV12-4 to TRBJ2-7; 14 nucleotides line up with TRBD2. Trimming removed 7 bases from V and 0 bases from J; junction bases left unmatched: 8. The CDR3 covers 17 residues. The CDR3 bases are TGTGCCAGCAACGCCGGGACTAGCGGGAGAAGCTCCTACGAGCAGTACTTC. This translates into CASNAGTSGRSSYEQYF.

This clonotype was seen more than once but under ten times. The rearrangement joins TRBV29-1 to TRBJ2-1; 11 nucleotides align to TRBD2. V dropped 6 bases and J dropped 6; count of bases not matched to a gene: 7. CDR3 length equals 14 residues. CDR1 and CDR2 (germline): SQVTM, ANQGSEA. CDR3 in DNA: TGCAGCGTCAGTAGCGGGAGGGCCCGCAATGAGCAGTTCTTC. Translated, it gives CSVSSGRARNEQFF.

As concerns this clonotype: A clone one base away is much larger, so this may be a read error. This CDR3 is missing its conserved last phenylalanine or tryptophan, likely due to a read error. This chain uses TRBV7-2 with TRBJ1-5; 7 nucleotides match TRBD1. Germline CDR1 is SGHTA and CDR2 is FQGNSA. Trimming removed 5 bases from V and 1 base from J; junction bases left unmatched: 8. The CDR3 is 16 residues long. DNA for the CDR3: TGTGCCAGCAGCCCGACGACAGGGTTAAGCAATCAGCCCCAGCATTTG. Translated: CASSPTTGLSNQPQHL.

This clonotype was observed a single time. The chain employs TRBV11-2 and TRBJ2-7; D unclear. Trimming pared 2 bases from V and 6 bases from J, leaving 11 bases between. There are 13 residues in the CDR3. Germline CDR1 reads SGHAT; CDR2 reads FQNNGV. The CDR3 DNA is TGTGCCAGCAGCTTAACGGTTGGTTCCGAGCAGTACGTC. Protein product: CASSLTVGSEQYV.

In this sample, this clonotype turned up a few times. The gene calls are TRBV7-2 and TRBJ2-7, with a tentative D call TRBD2 (6 bases). Trimming removed 0 bases from V and 0 bases from J, with 9 bases in between. The germline V gene has CDR1 SGHTA and CDR2 FQGNSA. This CDR3 contains 15 residues. CDR3 residues: CASSLASGGSYEQYF. Here the CDR3 DNA reads TGTGCCAGCAGCTTAGCTAGCGGAGGCTCCTACGAGCAGTACTTC.

As to this clonotype: One end of the junction fails to match germline, which may point to a read error. This chain connects TRBV6-2 or TRBV6-3 to TRBJ2-5; the D is unclear. CDR3 size: 14 residues. Germline assignment: CDR1 MNHEY and CDR2 SVGEGT. In DNA, the CDR3 is TGTGCCAGCACTTACAACCCAGCATATGGGACCCAGTACTTC. Encoded protein: CASTYNPAYGTQYF.

This clonotype was recorded many times. One junction end disagrees with the germline gene, perhaps due to a read error. The rearrangement uses TRBV3-1 and TRBJ2-5; possible D gene TRBD2, 5 bases. The CDR3 length is 11 residues. The germline CDR1 and CDR2 sequences are LGHDT and YNNKEL (reference sequence). CDR3 DNA sequence: TGCGCCAGCAGCACGGGGGAGACCCAGTACTTC. This sequence encodes CASSTGETQYF.

A few counts support this clonotype. The chain couples TRBV18 to TRBJ2-1; D unclear. This CDR3 contains 13 residues. Germline assignment: CDR1 KGHSH and CDR2 LQKENI. Trimming removed 0 bases from V and 6 bases from J, with 6 bases in between. The CDR3 DNA sequence: TGTGCCAGCTCACCACCCTACAGCAATGAGCAGTTCTTC. It specifies CASSPPYSNEQFF.

This chain links TRBV7-9 with TRBJ2-3; D not resolved. The CDR3 consists of 16 residues. The germline CDR1 and CDR2 sequences are SEHNR and FQNEAQ (reference sequence). V was pared by 3 bases and J by 0 bases, with 13 bases between. Here the CDR3 reads CASSFGVGGSTDTQYF. The CDR3 region has the DNA TGTGCCAGCAGCTTTGGGGTCGGCGGTAGCACAGATACGCAGTATTTT. Complete variable domain (other parts from reference TRBV7-9 and TRBJ2-3): DTGVSQNPRHKITKRGQNVTFRCDPISEHNRLYWYRQTLGQGPEFLTYFQNEAQLEKSRLLSDRFSAERPKGSFSTLEIQRTEQGDSAMYLCASSFGVGGSTDTQYFGPGTRLTVL.

This clonotype was counted a few times. This chain joins TRBV11-2 and TRBJ2-5; tentative D call: TRBD2 (6 bases). Germline V gives CDR1 SGHAT, CDR2 FQNNGV. V shed 3 bases and J shed 2 bases, with 13 bases lying between them. The CDR3 spans 15 residues. In nucleotides, the CDR3 is TGTGCCAGCAGCTTGGGCCTCGGGACTCAAGAGACCCAGTACTTC. It translates to CASSLGLGTQETQYF.

This clonotype was found many times. The CDR3 DNA reads TGTGCCACCAGTGCCGGCGGGAGTAGAGACGAGCAGTACTTC. This sequence encodes CATSAGGSRDEQYF. This chain connects TRBV24-1 to TRBJ2-7; 7 positions agree with TRBD2. The CDR3 contains 14 residues. With V trimmed by 5 bases and J by 5 bases, 8 bases remained unmatched. CDR1 and CDR2 (germline): KGHDR, SFDVKD.

This clonotype appeared a few times. CDR3 amino acids: CSRTELSYEQYF. For the CDR3, the DNA is TGCAGTAGGACAGAGCTTTCCTACGAGCAGTACTTC. The chain has TRBV20-1 and TRBJ2-7, with D maybe TRBD1 (6 bases). The CDR3 contains 12 residues. Germline V gene sequence: CDR1 DFQATT, CDR2 SNEGSKA (reference sequence). V dropped 8 bases and J dropped 1 base, with 12 bases sitting between them.

With regard to this clonotype: No DNA is shown, since the ends of the CDR3 on it are uncertain; the CDR3 is the one TCRdb lists. The chain couples TRBV12-3 or TRBV12-4 to TRBJ1-1. Both ends counted, the CDR3 spans 16 residues. Here the CDR3 reads CASSFRFGGANTEAFF.

This clonotype was detected a few times. This chain joins TRBV19 and TRBJ1-1; 10 bases agree with TRBD1. The CDR3 sequence is 14 residues long. The V gene's germline CDR1 is LNHDA and CDR2 SQIVND (reference sequence). V gave up 5 bases and J gave up 6 bases; unmatched junction bases: 6. CDR3 DNA: TGTGCCAGTAGTTGGGACAGGGGAAGGGCTGAAGCTTTCTTT. Translation: CASSWDRGRAEAFF.

The rearrangement links TRBV11-2 to TRBJ2-1, with 7 positions matching TRBD2. The CDR3 consists of 18 residues. V gave up 2 bases and J gave up 2 bases; unmatched junction bases: 12. In germline, CDR1 is SGHAT, CDR2 FQNNGV. The CDR3 bases are TGTGCCAGCAGCTTAATTTTCTCGGTGGGGAGGGCCTACAATGAGCAGTTCTTC. Its protein is CASSLIFSVGRAYNEQFF.

V usage is TRBV11-2 and J usage is TRBJ2-5; 11 nucleotides align to TRBD2. The CDR3 sequence is 19 residues long. With 2 bases clipped from V and 1 base from J, the junction kept 12 bases outside the gene matches. Germline CDR1 SGHAT, CDR2 FQNNGV. For the CDR3, the DNA is TGTGCCAGCAGCTTATCCTTACTAGCGGGAGTTTGGGGCCAAGAGACCCAGTACTTC. Translated: CASSLSLLAGVWGQETQYF.

This clonotype has just a few counts. V and J are TRBV20-1 and TRBJ2-1; 7 bases align to TRBD2. V trimming: 2 bases; J trimming: 3 bases; junction bases outside the gene matches: 7. The CDR3 covers 15 residues. The germline gives CDR1 DFQATT, CDR2 SNEGSKA (reference sequence). This CDR3 is CSARPWTRDYNEQFF. CDR3 bases: TGCAGTGCTAGACCTTGGACTAGGGACTACAATGAGCAGTTCTTC.

The chain employs TRBV18 and TRBJ2-7, with 11 bases identical to TRBD2. The CDR3 has 16 residues. After removal of 2 bases from V and 1 base from J, the junction contained 4 bases not matched to a gene. Germline V gene sequence: CDR1 KGHSH, CDR2 LQKENI. CDR3 sequence: CASSPSGTSGSYEQYV. DNA for the CDR3: TGTGCCAGCTCACCATCAGGGACTAGCGGTTCCTACGAGCAGTACGTC.

The genes are TRBV6-2 or TRBV6-3 and TRBJ2-1; 11 bases map to TRBD2. The J segment lost 3 bases and the V segment lost 8 bases, leaving 3 bases of the junction unmatched. Looked up from germline, CDR1 is MNHEY and CDR2 is SVGEGT. The CDR3 has 14 residues. As DNA, the CDR3 is TGTGCCAGCGGGACTAGCGGAAACTACAATGAGCAGTTCTTC. Amino acids: CASGTSGNYNEQFF.

V usage is TRBV28 and J usage is TRBJ1-1, with D uncertain. This CDR3 region has 12 residues. Trimming took 2 bases from V and 11 from J, leaving 12 bases between them. The germline V gene has CDR1 MDHEN and CDR2 SYDVKM. Here the CDR3 DNA reads TGTGCCAGCAGTTTAAATCTGGGCTCGGCTTTCTTT. It is translated as CASSLNLGSAFF.

This chain connects TRBV7-9 to TRBJ2-5, with D maybe TRBD1 (5 bases). Germline V gene data show CDR1 as SEHNR and CDR2 as FQNEAQ (reference sequence). V was clipped by 4 bases and J by 6 bases, with 12 bases between them. The CDR3 totals 13 residues. The CDR3 loop reads CASSSREGKTQYF. The CDR3 nucleotides read TGTGCCAGCAGCTCCAGGGAAGGGAAGACCCAGTACTTC.

The rearrangement uses TRBV28 and TRBJ2-7; possibly TRBD1 or TRBD2 for D (6 bases each). CDR1 is MDHEN and CDR2 is SYDVKM in the germline V gene. Trimming shortened V by 3 bases and J by 9 bases, and 21 bases separated the two germline ends. The CDR3 is 15 amino acids. CDR3 in amino acids: CASSLSSQRGDVQYF. DNA for the CDR3: TGTGCCAGCAGTTTGTCCTCCCAGAGGGGGGACGTGCAGTACTTC.

The genes are TRBV3-1 and TRBJ2-2; D not certain. The CDR3 is 16 amino acids. The V and J ends lost 0 bases and 1 base respectively, with 9 bases between them. Looked up from germline, CDR1 is LGHDT and CDR2 is YNNKEL (reference sequence). The DNA for the CDR3 is TGTGCCAGCAGCCAAGAGGACCCGATGAACACCGGGGAGCTGTTTTTT. Its translation is CASSQEDPMNTGELFF. Full variable domain (rest looked up from reference TRBV3-1 and TRBJ2-2): DTAVSQTPKYLVTQMGNDKSIKCEQNLGHDTMYWYKQDSKKFLKIMFSYNNKELIINETVPNRFSPKSPDKAHLNLHINSLELGDSAVYFCASSQEDPMNTGELFFGEGSRLTVL.

The table lists this clonotype with a few counts. This rearrangement joins TRBV27 to TRBJ2-5; D is unresolved. The V end lost 5 bases, the J end lost 5 bases, and 18 bases lay between the germline ends. There are 15 residues in the CDR3. Germline lookup yields CDR1 MNHEY and CDR2 SMNVEV (reference sequence). CDR3 protein: CASSLRPLFRETQYF. For the CDR3, the DNA is TGTGCCAGCAGTCTGAGACCTCTTTTTCGGGAGACCCAGTACTTC.

The chain employs TRBV30 and TRBJ1-5; tentative D call: TRBD1 (5 bases). The CDR3 runs 14 residues. Germline assignment: CDR1 GTSNPN and CDR2 SVGIG (reference sequence). V was pared by 1 base and J by 5 bases, with 12 bases between. CDR3 in amino acids: CAWSDRSSYQPQHF. The DNA of the CDR3 is TGTGCCTGGAGTGACAGGTCCTCCTATCAGCCCCAGCATTTT.

This CDR3 is CASSLNLHRPGTSGYEQYF. The CDR3 DNA sequence: TGTGCCAGCAGCTTGAACCTCCATCGCCCGGGGACTAGCGGCTACGAGCAGTACTTC. J is TRBJ2-7 and V is TRBV11-1, with 11 positions matching TRBD2. Per the germline V gene, CDR1 is SGHAT and CDR2 is FQDESV (reference sequence). The CDR3 is made up of 19 amino acids. The V and J ends lost 3 bases and 3 bases, in that order; junction bases with no gene match: 16.

V gene TRBV7-2 combines with J gene TRBJ2-5; 7 nucleotides match TRBD2. J lost 0 bases, V lost 2 bases, and 6 bases had no gene match. The CDR3 runs to 16 residues. From germline, CDR1 is SGHTA and CDR2 FQGNSA. The CDR3 spells CASSLRAGQDQETQYF. The DNA for the CDR3 is TGTGCCAGCAGCTTAAGAGCGGGGCAGGACCAAGAGACCCAGTACTTC.

As for this clonotype: The junction shows a germline mismatch at one end, possibly a read error. The V call is TRBV7-2, the J call TRBJ1-2, with TRBD1 identical over 12 bases. Germline V gene data show CDR1 as SGHTA and CDR2 as FQGNSA. The CDR3 totals 15 residues. The CDR3 is CASSVAGQGAYGYTF. The CDR3 DNA reads TGTGCCAGCAGCGTAGCGGGACAGGGGGCCTATGGCTACACCTTC.

This clonotype was found a few times. The chain uses TRBV6-5 and TRBJ2-3; D gene uncertain. CDR1 is MNHEY and CDR2 is SVGAGI in the germline V gene. Trimming left V 2 bases short and J 1 base short, with 7 bases between. CDR3 length: 14 residues. The CDR3 protein is CASSYQDRTDTQYF. The CDR3 coding sequence is TGTGCCAGCAGTTACCAGGACCGCACAGATACGCAGTATTTT.